This T cell receptor (beta chain) came from a study of T cells after yellow fever vaccination. TCRdb reanalysed the 5' RACE reads using MiXCR and keeps one entry per CDR3 protein. Of about 210,000 distinct CDR3 sequences in the sample, around 3.1% were seen once. The sample was CD4+ T cells sorted from PBMCs, taken 10 days after the yellow fever booster vaccination. This TCR was recovered from a man aged 18 to 30 who received the YFV17D yellow fever vaccine.

CDR3 amino acids: CASSYTREGGYTF. DNA of the CDR3: TGTGCCAGCAGTTACACCAGGGAAGGGGGCTACACCTTC. The chain joins TRBV6-5 to TRBJ1-2, with D possibly matching TRBD1 (5 bases). The CDR3 totals 13 residues. Germline CDR1 reads MNHEY; CDR2 reads SVGAGI. V was shortened by 2 bases and J by 8 bases, with 12 bases between the two germline ends.